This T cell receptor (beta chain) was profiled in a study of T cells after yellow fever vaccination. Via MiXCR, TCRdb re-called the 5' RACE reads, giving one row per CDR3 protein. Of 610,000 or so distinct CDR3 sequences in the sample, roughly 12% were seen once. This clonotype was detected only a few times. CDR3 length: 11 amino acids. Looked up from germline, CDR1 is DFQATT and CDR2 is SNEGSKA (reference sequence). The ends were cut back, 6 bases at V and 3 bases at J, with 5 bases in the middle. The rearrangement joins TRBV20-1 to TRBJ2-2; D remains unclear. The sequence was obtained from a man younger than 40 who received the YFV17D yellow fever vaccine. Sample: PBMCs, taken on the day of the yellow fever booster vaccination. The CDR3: CSAYYTGELFF. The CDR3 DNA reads TGCAGTGCCTACTACACCGGGGAGCTGTTTTTT.